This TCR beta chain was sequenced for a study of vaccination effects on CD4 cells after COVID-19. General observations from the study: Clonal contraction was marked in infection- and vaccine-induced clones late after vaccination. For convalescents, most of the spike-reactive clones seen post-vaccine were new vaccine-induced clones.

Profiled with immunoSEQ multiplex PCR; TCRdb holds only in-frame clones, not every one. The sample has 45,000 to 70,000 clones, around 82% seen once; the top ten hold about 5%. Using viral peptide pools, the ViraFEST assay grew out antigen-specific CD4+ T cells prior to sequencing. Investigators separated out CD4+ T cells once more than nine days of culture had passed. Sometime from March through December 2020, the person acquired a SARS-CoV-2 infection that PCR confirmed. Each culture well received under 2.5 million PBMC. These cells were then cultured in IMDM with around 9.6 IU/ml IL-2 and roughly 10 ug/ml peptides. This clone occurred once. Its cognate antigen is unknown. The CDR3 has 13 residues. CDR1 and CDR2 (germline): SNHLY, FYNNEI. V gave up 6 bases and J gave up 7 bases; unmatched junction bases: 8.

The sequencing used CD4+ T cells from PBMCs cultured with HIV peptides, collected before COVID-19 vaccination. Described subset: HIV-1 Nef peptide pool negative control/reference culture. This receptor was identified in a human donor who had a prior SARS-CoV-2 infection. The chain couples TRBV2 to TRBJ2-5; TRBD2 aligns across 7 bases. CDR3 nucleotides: TGTGCCAGCAGGGCAGATATAGCGGGGACCCAGTACTTC. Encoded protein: CASRADIAGTQYF.